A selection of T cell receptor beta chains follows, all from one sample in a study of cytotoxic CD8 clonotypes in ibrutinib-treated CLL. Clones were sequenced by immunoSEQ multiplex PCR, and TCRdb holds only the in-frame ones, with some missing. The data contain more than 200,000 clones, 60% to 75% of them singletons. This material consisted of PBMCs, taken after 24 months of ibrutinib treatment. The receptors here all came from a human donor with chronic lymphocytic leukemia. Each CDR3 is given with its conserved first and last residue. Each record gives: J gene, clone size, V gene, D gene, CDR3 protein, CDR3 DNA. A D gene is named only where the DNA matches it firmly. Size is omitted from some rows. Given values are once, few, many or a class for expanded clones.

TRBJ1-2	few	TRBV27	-	CASKDGANYGYTF	TGTGCCAGCAAGGACGGAGCTAACTATGGCTACACCTTC
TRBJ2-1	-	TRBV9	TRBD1	CASSEGTGSGISYNEQFF	TGTGCCAGCAGCGAGGGGACAGGGTCGGGGATCTCCTACAATGAGCAGTTCTTC
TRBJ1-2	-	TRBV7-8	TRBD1	CASSQGGAPANYGYTF	TGTGCCAGCAGCCAGGGGGGGGCGCCCGCAAACTATGGCTACACCTTC
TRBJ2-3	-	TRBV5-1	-	CASSLWGADTQYF	TGCGCCAGCAGCTTGTGGGGCGCAGATACGCAGTATTTT
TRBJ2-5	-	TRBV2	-	CASQGETQYF	TGTGCCAGCCAGGGAGAGACCCAGTACTTC
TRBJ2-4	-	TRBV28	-	CASSLPSTLAKNIQYF	TGTGCCAGCAGTTTACCTAGTACTCTAGCCAAAAACATTCAGTACTTC
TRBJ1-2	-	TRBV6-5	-	CASSFKELYGYTF	TGTGCCAGCAGTTTTAAAGAACTCTATGGCTACACCTTC
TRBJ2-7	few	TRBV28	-	CASSLFNYEQYF	TGTGCCAGCAGTTTATTTAACTACGAGCAGTACTTC
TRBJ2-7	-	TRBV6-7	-	CASEGRLGHFVYEQYF	TGTGCCAGCGAAGGGAGGTTAGGGCATTTTGTCTACGAGCAGTACTTC
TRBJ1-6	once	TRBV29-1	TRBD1	CSVSDRDSPLHF	TGCAGCGTTTCGGACAGGGACTCACCCCTCCACTTT
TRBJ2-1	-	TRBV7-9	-	CASSPYYNEQFF	TGTGCCAGCAGCCCCTACTACAATGAGCAGTTCTTC
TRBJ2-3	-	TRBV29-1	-	CSSRDSSADTQYF	TGCAGCTCTCGGGACTCAAGTGCAGATACGCAGTATTTT
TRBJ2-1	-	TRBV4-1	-	CASSQEPRPSSYNEQFF	TGCGCCAGCAGCCAAGAGCCGAGGCCCTCCTCCTACAATGAGCAGTTCTTC
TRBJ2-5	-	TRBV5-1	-	CASSMVLTPQYF	TGCGCCAGCAGCATGGTCCTAACTCCCCAGTACTTC
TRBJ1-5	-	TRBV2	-	CASRSDRFNQPQHF	TGTGCCAGCAGATCTGACAGGTTTAATCAGCCCCAGCATTTT
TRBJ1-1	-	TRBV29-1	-	CSVDGRDEAFF	TGCAGCGTTGATGGAAGGGATGAAGCTTTCTTT
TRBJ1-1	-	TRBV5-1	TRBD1	CASSPRIIPGQAAAFF	TGCGCCAGCAGCCCACGAATTATACCGGGACAGGCGGCGGCTTTCTTT
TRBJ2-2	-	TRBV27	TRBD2	CASSDGGSAGELFF	TGTGCCAGCTCAGACGGCGGGAGCGCCGGGGAGCTGTTTTTT
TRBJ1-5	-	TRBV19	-	CASSIVVISNQPQHF	TGTGCCAGTAGTATAGTGGTGATTAGCAATCAGCCCCAGCATTTT
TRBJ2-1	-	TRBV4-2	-	CASSQDILVLSEQFF	TGTGCCAGCAGCCAAGATATCCTAGTTCTATCTGAGCAGTTCTTC
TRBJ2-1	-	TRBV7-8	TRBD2	CASSLSSGKPLDEQFF	TGTGCCAGCAGCTTGTCTAGCGGGAAACCCCTTGATGAGCAGTTCTTC
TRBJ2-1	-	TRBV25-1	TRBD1	CASSPTGGSYNEQFF	TGTGCCAGCAGCCCAACAGGGGGCTCCTACAATGAGCAGTTCTTC
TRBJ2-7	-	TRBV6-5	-	CASSYSGGGSYEQYF	TGTGCCAGCAGTTACTCTGGCGGCGGCTCCTACGAGCAGTACTTC
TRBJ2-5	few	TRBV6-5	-	CASRLGGLETQYF	TGTGCCAGCCGCCTGGGGGGATTGGAGACCCAGTACTTC
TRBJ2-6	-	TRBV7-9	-	CASSRAGTGSGANVLTF	TGTGCCAGCAGCCGGGCCGGGACCGGATCTGGGGCCAACGTCCTGACTTTC
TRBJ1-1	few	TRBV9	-	CASSVAGGVVAFF	TGTGCCAGCAGCGTAGCGGGGGGAGTTGTAGCTTTCTTT
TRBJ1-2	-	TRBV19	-	CASSPSPGGLYGYTF	TGTGCCAGTAGTCCGTCCCCGGGGGGGCTCTATGGCTACACCTTC
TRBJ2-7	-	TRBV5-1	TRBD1	CASSSPGTDYEQYF	TGCGCCAGCAGCTCCCCCGGGACAGACTACGAGCAGTACTTC
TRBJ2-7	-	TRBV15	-	CATSRDALEGSNYEQYF	TGTGCCACCAGCAGAGATGCGTTGGAGGGGAGCAACTACGAGCAGTACTTC
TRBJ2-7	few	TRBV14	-	CASSQSYEQYF	TGTGCCAGCAGCCAGTCCTACGAGCAGTACTTC
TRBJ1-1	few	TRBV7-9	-	CASSSQSNTEAFF	TGTGCCAGCAGCTCCCAGTCGAACACTGAAGCTTTCTTT
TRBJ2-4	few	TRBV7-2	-	CASSFSILEKNIQYF	TGTGCCAGCAGCTTCTCGATCCTAGAGAAAAACATTCAGTACTTC
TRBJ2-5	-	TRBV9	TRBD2	CASSVVASGRPETQYF	TGTGCCAGCAGCGTAGTGGCTAGCGGGAGGCCAGAGACCCAGTACTTC
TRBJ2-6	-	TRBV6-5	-	CASSLGGANVLTF	TGTGCCAGCAGTTTAGGAGGGGCCAACGTCCTGACTTTC
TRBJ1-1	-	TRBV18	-	CASSPPPDSEAFF	TGTGCCAGCTCACCCCCCCCGGATTCTGAAGCTTTCTTT
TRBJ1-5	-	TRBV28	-	CASSLVMNQPQHF	TGTGCCAGCAGTTTAGTCATGAATCAGCCCCAGCATTTT
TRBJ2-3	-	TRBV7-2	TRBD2	CASSSRSAGGADTQYF	TGTGCCAGCAGCTCCCGCTCAGCGGGAGGGGCAGATACGCAGTATTTT